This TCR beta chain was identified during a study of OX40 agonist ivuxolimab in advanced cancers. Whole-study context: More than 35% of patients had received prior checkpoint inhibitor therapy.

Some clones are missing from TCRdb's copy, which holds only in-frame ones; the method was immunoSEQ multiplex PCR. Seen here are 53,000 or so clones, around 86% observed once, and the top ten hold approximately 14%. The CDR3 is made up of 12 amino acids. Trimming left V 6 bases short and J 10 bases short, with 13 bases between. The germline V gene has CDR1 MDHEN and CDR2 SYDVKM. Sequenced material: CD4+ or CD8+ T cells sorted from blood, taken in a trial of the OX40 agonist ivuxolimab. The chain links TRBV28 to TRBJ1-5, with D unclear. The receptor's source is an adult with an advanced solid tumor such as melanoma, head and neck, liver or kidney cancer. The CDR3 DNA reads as TGTGCCAGCAGGAAATACACCAGTCCCCAGCATTTT. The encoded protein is CASRKYTSPQHF.